This TCR beta chain was captured in a study of CD8 T cells in Susac syndrome. V lost 3 bases to trimming and J lost 4 bases, with 6 bases between them. CDR3 length: 12 residues. Reverse transcription of about 0.5 to 1 ug RNA was carried out with random hexamers. TCRdb passed the immunoSEQ multiplex PCR reads through MiXCR, listing each CDR3 protein once. Altogether around 180,000 distinct CDR3 sequences are present, roughly 92% being singletons, with the ten largest covering around 0.11%. The sequencing input was CD4+ T cells from PBMCs. The rearrangement uses TRBV12-3 or TRBV12-4 and TRBJ1-2; no definite D call. The receptor was isolated from a human donor with Susac syndrome. CDR3 loop: CASSLTGYGYTF. CDR3 DNA sequence: TGTGCCAGCAGTTTGACGGGCTATGGCTACACCTTC.